Listed here are 9 T cell receptor beta chains from one sample, sequenced in a study of CD8 T cells in ankylosing spondylitis. MiXCR, run by TCRdb on the 5' RACE reads, gives a single entry per CDR3 protein. The sample shows roughly 700,000 distinct CDR3 sequences, around 17% of them seen only once. For these receptors, no antigen is known. Study-wide points: What seemed typical of ankylosing spondylitis blood was a TCR beta motif built from about 8 highly homologous variants.

The specimen was blood, either unsorted or a sorted T cell fraction (not recorded which). The receptor source for this set is a male donor with ankylosing spondylitis.

This clonotype was seen more than once but under ten times. The chain carries TRBV12-3 or TRBV12-4 and TRBJ1-2; TRBD1 is a possible D gene (5 bases). This CDR3 contains 15 residues. V was trimmed by 0 bases and J by 2 bases, leaving 10 bases between them. The CDR3 region is CASSLAPGRNYGYTF. The CDR3 nucleotides read TGTGCCAGCAGTTTAGCGCCGGGACGGAACTATGGCTACACCTTC.

The table lists this clonotype with a few counts. The V gene is TRBV5-6, the J gene TRBJ2-1; 7 bases match TRBD2. The CDR3 spans 14 residues. The germline V gene encodes CDR1 SGHDT and CDR2 YYEEEE. V shed 4 bases and J 4 bases; nucleotides not matched to a gene: 5. CDR3 DNA sequence: TGTGCCAGCAGCGTACTAGCGCAGTACAATGAGCAGTTCTTC. Its translation is CASSVLAQYNEQFF.

The CDR3 loop reads CASSPREDSYTQYF. CDR3 nucleotides: TGTGCCAGCTCACCACGGGAGGATAGTTATACGCAGTATTTT. V gene TRBV18 combines with J gene TRBJ2-3, with a possible D match to TRBD2 (6 bases). Trimming removed 1 base from V and 7 bases from J, with 12 bases in between. The germline CDR1 and CDR2 sequences are KGHSH and LQKENI. CDR3 length equals 14 residues.

The gene calls are TRBV29-1 and TRBJ2-1; 10 bases are shared with TRBD2. CDR1 SQVTM and CDR2 ANQGSEA come from the germline V gene. With 1 base clipped from V and 12 bases from J, the junction kept 18 bases outside the gene matches. The length of the CDR3 is 17 residues. The DNA for the CDR3 is TGCAGCGTTGAAGTGGAGACTAGCGGGTCGGGCGTGATTCGGCAGTTCTTC. Protein sequence: CSVEVETSGSGVIRQFF.

The rearrangement links TRBV5-1 to TRBJ2-2; D remains ambiguous. The CDR3 runs to 16 residues. Trimming took off 1 base at V and 2 bases at J, with 12 bases between the two ends. Germline V gene data show CDR1 as SGHRS and CDR2 as YFSETQ. The CDR3 loop reads CASSLRESINTGELFF. The CDR3 coding sequence is TGCGCCAGCAGCTTGAGAGAGAGTATCAACACCGGGGAGCTGTTTTTT.

This chain joins TRBV20-1 and TRBJ2-3; 15 nucleotides align to TRBD2. This CDR3 contains 22 residues. Germline CDR1 is DFQATT and CDR2 is SNEGSKA (reference sequence). Trimming at V came to 1 base and at J to 2 bases, leaving 19 bases not matched to a gene. The DNA of the CDR3 is TGCAGTGCTAGAGTTGCAGCTGGCAGTGGACTAGCGGGGGGGATTAACACAGATACGCAGTATTTT. Amino acids: CSARVAAGSGLAGGINTDTQYF.

Here the CDR3 DNA reads TGCAGTGCCGAAAAAGGGAACGGCCTGAACACTGAAGCTTTCTTT. Amino acid sequence: CSAEKGNGLNTEAFF. The V call is TRBV20-1, the J call TRBJ1-1; D unresolved. The V gene's germline CDR1 is DFQATT and CDR2 SNEGSKA (reference sequence). V dropped 6 bases and J dropped 0 bases, with 17 bases sitting between them. The CDR3 has 15 residues.

The V and J genes are TRBV6-5 and TRBJ2-3, with 8 bases lining up with TRBD2. CDR1 and CDR2 (germline): MNHEY, SVGAGI. V shed 0 bases and J 0 bases; nucleotides not matched to a gene: 5. The CDR3 loop spans 17 amino acids. The CDR3: CASSYSLAESSTDTQYF. The CDR3 coding sequence is TGTGCCAGCAGTTACTCACTAGCGGAATCTAGCACAGATACGCAGTATTTT.

A few counts support this clonotype. The chain is built from TRBV11-2 and TRBJ2-1; no clear D. Trimming removed 5 bases at V and 0 bases at J, with 17 bases between. The germline V gene has CDR1 SGHAT and CDR2 FQNNGV. This CDR3 comprises 17 residues. This chain's CDR3 is CASSTLDGLSSYNEQFF. CDR3 DNA sequence: TGTGCCAGCAGCACCCTGGACGGCCTTAGCTCCTACAATGAGCAGTTCTTC.